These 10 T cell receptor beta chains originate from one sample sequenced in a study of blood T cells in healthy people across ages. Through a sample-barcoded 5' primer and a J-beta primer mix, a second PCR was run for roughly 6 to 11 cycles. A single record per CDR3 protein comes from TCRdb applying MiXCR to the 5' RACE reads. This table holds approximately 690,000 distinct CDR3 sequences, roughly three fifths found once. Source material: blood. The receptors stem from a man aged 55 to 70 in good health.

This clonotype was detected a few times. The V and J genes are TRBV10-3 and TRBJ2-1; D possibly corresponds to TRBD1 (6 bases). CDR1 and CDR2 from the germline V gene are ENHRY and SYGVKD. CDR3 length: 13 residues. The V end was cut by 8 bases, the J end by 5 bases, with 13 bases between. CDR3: CAIWARGNNEQFF. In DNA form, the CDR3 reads TGTGCCATCTGGGCCAGGGGTAACAATGAGCAGTTCTTC.

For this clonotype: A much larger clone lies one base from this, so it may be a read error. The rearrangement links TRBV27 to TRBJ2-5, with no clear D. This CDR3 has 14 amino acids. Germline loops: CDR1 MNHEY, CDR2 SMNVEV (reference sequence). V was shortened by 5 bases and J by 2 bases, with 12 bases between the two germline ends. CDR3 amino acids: CASSVRLSQETQYF. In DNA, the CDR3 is TGTGCCAGCAGTGTAAGGCTAAGTCAAGAGACCCAGTACTTC.

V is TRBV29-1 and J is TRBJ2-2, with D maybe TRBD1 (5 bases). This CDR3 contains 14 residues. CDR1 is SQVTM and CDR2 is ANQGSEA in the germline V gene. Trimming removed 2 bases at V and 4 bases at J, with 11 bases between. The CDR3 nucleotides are TGCAGCGTTGAATGGGGCCATTCCACCGGGGAGCTGTTTTTT. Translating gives CSVEWGHSTGELFF.

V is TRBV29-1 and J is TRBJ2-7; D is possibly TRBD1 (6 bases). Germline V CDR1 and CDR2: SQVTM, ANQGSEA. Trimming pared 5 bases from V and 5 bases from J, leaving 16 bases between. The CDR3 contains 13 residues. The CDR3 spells CSVSRQGLDEQYF. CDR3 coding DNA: TGCAGCGTTAGTAGGCAGGGGTTGGACGAGCAGTACTTC.

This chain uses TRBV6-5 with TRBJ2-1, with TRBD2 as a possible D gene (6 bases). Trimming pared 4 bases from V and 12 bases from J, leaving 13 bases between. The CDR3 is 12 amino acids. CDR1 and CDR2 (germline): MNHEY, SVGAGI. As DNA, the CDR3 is TGTGCCAGCAGTTCGTCTAGCGTAACGCAGTTCTTC. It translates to CASSSSSVTQFF.

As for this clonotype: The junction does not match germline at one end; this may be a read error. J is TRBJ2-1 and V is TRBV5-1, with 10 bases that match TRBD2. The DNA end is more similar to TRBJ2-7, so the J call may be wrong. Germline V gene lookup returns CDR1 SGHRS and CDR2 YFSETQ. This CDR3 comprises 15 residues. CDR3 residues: CASSLPSGGYNEQYF. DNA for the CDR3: TGTGCCAGCAGCTTGCCTAGCGGGGGCTACAATGAGCAGTACTTC.

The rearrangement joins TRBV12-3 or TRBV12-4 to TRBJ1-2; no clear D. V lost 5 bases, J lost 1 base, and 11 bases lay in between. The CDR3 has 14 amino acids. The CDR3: CASSRHDVNYGYTF. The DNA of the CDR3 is TGTGCCAGCAGTCGACACGACGTTAACTATGGCTACACCTTC.

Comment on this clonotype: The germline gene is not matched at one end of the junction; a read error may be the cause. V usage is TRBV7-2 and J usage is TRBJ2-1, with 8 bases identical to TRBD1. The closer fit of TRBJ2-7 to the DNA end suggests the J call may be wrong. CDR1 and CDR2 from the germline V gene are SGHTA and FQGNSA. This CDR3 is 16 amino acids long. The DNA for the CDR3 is TGTGCCAGCGGCTTAACCCCGGGACAGGCGAACTACGAGCAGTACTTC. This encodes CASGLTPGQANYEQYF.

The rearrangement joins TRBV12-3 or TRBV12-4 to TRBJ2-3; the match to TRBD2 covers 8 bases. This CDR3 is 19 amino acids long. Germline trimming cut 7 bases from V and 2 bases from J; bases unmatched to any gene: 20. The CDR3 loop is CASTPLYRPIGGATDTQYF. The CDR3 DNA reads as TGTGCCAGCACCCCGCTTTATAGACCGATCGGGGGGGCCACAGATACGCAGTATTTT.

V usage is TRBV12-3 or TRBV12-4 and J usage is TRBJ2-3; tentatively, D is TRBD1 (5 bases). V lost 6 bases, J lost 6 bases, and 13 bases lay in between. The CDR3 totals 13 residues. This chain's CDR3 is CASSYQGVDTQYF. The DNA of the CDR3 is TGTGCCAGCAGCTACCAGGGCGTCGATACGCAGTATTTT.